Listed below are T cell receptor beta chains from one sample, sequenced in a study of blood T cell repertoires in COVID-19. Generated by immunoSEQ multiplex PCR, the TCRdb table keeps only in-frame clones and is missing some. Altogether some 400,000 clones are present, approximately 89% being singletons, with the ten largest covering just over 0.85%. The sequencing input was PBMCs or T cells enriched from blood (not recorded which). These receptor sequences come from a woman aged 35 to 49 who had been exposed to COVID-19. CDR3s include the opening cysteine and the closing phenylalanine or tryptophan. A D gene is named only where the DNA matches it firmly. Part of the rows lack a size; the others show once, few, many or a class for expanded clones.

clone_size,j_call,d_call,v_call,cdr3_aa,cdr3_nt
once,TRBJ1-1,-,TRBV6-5,CATAWGGRPEAFF,TGTGCCACGGCCTGGGGCGGGAGGCCTGAAGCTTTCTTT
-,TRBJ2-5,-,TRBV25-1,CASIPGSGVGETQYF,TGTGCCAGCATCCCGGGAAGCGGAGTGGGGGAGACCCAGTACTTC
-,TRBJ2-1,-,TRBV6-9,CASSSNLYNEQFF,TGTGCCAGCAGTTCAAACTTATACAATGAGCAGTTCTTC
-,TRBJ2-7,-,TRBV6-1,CASSEILYEQYF,TGTGCCAGCAGTGAAATTCTGTACGAGCAGTACTTC
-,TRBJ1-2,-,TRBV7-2,CASSLSLQGGYTF,TGTGCCAGCAGCTTATCTCTACAGGGAGGGTACACCTTC
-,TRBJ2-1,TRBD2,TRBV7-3,CASSLSGTTSYNEQFF,TGTGCCAGCAGCTTGTCCGGGACTACCTCATACAATGAGCAGTTCTTC
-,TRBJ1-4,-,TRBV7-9,CASSLVGSIGEKLFF,TGTGCCAGCAGCTTAGTAGGGAGTATAGGTGAAAAACTGTTTTTT
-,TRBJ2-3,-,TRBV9,CASSVGGGGDAQYF,TGTGCCAGCAGCGTAGGAGGTGGCGGGGACGCGCAGTATTTT
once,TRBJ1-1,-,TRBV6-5,CASRWASDTEAFF,TGTGCCAGCAGATGGGCTTCGGACACTGAAGCTTTCTTT
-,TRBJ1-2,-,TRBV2,CASSEARGRANYGYTF,TGTGCCAGCAGTGAAGCGCGAGGCAGAGCTAACTATGGCTACACCTTC
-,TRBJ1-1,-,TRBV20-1,CSAAAKEAFF,TGCAGTGCCGCGGCGAAAGAAGCTTTCTTT